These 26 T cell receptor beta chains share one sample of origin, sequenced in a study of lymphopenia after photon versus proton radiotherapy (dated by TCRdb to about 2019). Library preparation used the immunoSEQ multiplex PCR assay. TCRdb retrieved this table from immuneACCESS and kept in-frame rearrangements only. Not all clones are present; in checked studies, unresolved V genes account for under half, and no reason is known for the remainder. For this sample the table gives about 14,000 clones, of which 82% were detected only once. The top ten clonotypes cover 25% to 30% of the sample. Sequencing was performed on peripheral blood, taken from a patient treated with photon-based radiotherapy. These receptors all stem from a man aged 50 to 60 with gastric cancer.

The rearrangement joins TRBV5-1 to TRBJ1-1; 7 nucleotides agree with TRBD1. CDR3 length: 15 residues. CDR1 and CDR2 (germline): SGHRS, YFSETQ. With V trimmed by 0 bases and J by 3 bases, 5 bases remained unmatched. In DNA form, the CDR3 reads TGCGCCAGCAGCTTGGGGACAGGCCCTTACACTGAAGCTTTCTTT. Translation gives CASSLGTGPYTEAFF.

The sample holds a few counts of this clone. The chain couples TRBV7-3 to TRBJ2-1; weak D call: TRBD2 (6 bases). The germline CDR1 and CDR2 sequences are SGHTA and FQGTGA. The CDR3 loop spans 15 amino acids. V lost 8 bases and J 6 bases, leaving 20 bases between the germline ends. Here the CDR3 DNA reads TGTGCCAGCGCCATGGGGACCGGAGGGGTCAATGAGCAGTTCTTC. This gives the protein CASAMGTGGVNEQFF.

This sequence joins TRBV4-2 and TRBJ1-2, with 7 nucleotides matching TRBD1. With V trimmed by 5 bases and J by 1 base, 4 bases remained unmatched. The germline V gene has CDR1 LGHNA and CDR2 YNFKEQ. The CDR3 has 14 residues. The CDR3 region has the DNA TGTGCCAGCAGCTCAGGGGGTAGTAACTATGGCTACACCTTC. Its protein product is CASSSGGSNYGYTF.

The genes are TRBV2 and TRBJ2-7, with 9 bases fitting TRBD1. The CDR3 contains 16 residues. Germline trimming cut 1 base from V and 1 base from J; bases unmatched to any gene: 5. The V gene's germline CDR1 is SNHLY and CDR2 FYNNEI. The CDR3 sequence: CASSEVFGQGSYEQYV. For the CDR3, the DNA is TGTGCCAGCAGTGAAGTTTTTGGACAGGGGTCCTACGAGCAGTACGTC.

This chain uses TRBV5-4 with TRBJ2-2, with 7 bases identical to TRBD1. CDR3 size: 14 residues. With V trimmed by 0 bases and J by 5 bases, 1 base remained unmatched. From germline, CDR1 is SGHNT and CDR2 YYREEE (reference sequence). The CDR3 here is CASSLETGTGELFF. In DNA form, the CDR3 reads TGTGCCAGCAGCTTGGAGACAGGGACCGGGGAGCTGTTTTTT.

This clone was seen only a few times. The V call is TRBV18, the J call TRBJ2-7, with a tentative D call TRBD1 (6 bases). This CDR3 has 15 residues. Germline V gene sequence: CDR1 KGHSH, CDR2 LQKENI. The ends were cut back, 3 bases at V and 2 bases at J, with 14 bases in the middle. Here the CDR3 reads CASSPRQGRTYEQYV. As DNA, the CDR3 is TGTGCCAGCTCACCGAGGCAGGGGCGAACCTACGAGCAGTACGTC.

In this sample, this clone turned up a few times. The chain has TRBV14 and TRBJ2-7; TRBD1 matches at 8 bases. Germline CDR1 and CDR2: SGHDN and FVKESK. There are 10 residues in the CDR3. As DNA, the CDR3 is TGTGTACAGGGGGTCTACGAGCAGTACGTC. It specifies CVQGVYEQYV.

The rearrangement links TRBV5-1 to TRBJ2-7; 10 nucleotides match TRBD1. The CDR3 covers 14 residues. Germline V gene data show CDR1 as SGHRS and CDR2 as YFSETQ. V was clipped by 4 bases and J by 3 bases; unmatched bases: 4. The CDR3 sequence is CASSPGTGVYEQYF. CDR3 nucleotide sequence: TGCGCCAGCAGCCCCGGGACAGGGGTCTACGAGCAGTACTTC.

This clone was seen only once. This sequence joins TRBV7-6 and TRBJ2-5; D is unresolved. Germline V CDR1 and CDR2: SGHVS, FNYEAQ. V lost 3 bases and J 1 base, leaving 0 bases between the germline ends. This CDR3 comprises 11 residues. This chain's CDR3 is CASSFQETQYF. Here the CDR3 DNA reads TGTGCCAGCAGCTTCCAAGAGACCCAGTACTTC.

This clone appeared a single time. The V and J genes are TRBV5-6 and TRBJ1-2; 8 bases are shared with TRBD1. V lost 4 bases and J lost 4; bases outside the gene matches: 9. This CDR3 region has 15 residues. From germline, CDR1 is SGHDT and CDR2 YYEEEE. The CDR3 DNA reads TGTGCCAGCAGCCATACCCAGGGGGCGGGCTATGGCTACACCTTC. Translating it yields CASSHTQGAGYGYTF.

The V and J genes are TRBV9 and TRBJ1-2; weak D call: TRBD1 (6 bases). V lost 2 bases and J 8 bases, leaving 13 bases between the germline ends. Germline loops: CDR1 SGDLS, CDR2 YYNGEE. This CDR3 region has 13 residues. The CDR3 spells CASSVSRGSGYTF. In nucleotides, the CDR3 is TGTGCCAGCAGCGTTTCCAGGGGTTCCGGCTACACCTTC.

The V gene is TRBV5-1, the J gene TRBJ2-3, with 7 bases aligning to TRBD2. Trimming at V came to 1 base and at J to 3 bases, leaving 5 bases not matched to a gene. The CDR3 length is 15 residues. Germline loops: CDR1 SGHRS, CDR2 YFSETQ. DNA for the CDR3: TGCGCCAGCAGCTTGCTAGGACTAGGGACAGATACGCAGTATTTT. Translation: CASSLLGLGTDTQYF.

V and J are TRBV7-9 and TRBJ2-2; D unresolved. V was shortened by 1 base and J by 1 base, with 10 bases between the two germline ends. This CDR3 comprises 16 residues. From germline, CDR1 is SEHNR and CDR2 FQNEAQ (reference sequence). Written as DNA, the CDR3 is TGTGCCAGCAGCTTAGAAGGCAGGTTGAACACCGGGGAGCTGTTTTTT. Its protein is CASSLEGRLNTGELFF.

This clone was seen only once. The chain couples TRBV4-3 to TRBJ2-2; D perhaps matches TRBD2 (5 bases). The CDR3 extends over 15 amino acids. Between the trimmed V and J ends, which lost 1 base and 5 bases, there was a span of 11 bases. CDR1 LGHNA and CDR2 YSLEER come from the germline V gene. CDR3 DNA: TGCGCCAGCAGCCAAGTGTCTCGGGATACCGGGGAGCTGTTTTTT. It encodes CASSQVSRDTGELFF.

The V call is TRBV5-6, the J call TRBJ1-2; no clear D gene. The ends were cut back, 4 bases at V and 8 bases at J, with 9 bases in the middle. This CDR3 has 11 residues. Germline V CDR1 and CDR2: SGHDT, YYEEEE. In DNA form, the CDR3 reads TGTGCCAGCAGCCTAGACGGAGGCTACACCTTC. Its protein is CASSLDGGYTF.

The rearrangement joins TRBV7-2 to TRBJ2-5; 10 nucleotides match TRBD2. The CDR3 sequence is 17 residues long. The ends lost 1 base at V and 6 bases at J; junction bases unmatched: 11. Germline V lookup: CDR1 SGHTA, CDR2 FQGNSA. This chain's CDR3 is CASSLEPGLAKLKTQYF. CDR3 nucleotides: TGTGCCAGCAGCTTAGAGCCGGGACTAGCGAAGTTAAAGACCCAGTACTTC. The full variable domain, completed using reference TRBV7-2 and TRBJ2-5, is GAGVSQSPSNKVTEKGKDVELRCDPISGHTALYWYRQSLGQGLEFLIYFQGNSAPDKSGLPSDRFSAERTGGSVSTLTIQRTQQEDSAVYLCASSLEPGLAKLKTQYFGPGTRLLVL.

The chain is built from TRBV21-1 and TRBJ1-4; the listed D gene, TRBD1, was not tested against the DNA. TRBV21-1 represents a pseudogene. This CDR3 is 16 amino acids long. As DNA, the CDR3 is TGTGCCAGCAGCTTCAGGGGAAGTGGAACTAATGAAAAACTGTTTTTT. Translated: CASSFRGSGTNEKLFF.

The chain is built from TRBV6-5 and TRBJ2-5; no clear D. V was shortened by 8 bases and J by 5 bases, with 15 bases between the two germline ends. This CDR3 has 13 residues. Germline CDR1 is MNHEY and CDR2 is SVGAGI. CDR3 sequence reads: CASSTGNRETQYF. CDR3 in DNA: TGTGCCAGCTCCACGGGCAACCGGGAGACCCAGTACTTC.

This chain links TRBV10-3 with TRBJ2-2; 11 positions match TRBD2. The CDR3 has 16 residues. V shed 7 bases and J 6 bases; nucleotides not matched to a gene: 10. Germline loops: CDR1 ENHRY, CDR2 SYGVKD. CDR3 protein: CAITSSGGTRAGELFF. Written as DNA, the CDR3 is TGTGCCATCACGTCTAGCGGGGGGACTAGGGCCGGGGAGCTGTTTTTT.

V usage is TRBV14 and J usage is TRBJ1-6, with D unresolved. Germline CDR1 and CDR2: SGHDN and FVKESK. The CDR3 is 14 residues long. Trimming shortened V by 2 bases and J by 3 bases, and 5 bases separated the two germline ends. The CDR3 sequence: CASSQNLYNSPLHF. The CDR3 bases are TGTGCCAGCAGCCAAAATCTCTATAATTCACCCCTCCACTTT.

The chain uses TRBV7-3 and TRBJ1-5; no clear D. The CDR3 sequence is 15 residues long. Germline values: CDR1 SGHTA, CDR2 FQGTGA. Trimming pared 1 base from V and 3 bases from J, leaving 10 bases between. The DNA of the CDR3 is TGTGCCAGCAGCTTAATAGGGCAGGCCAATCAGCCCCAGCATTTT. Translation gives CASSLIGQANQPQHF.

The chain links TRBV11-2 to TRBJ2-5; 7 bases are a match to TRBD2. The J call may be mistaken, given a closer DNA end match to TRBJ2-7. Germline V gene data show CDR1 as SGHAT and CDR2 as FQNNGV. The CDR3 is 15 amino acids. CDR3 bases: TGTGCCAGCAGCCCCGGGACTACCCTTACCTACGAGCAGTACTTC. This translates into CASSPGTTLTYEQYF.

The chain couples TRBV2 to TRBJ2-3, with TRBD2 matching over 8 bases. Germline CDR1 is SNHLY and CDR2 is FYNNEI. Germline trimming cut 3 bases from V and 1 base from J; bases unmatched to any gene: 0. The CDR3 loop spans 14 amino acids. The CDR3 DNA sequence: TGTGCCAGCAGTGAGACTAGCGGCACAGATACGCAGTATTTT. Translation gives CASSETSGTDTQYF.

CDR3 residues: CASSPSRTGRSNQPQHF. The CDR3 region has the DNA TGTGCCAGCAGTCCTAGCCGGACAGGTCGGAGCAATCAGCCCCAGCATTTT. The chain links TRBV27 to TRBJ1-5; 7 nucleotides agree with TRBD1. Unmatched junction bases numbered 11, after V lost 5 bases and J lost 1 base. Germline lookup yields CDR1 MNHEY and CDR2 SMNVEV (reference sequence). The CDR3 sequence is 17 residues long.

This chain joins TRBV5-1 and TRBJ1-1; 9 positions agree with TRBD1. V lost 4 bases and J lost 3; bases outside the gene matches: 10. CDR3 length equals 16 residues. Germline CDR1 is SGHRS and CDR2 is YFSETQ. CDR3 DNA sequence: TGCGCCAGCAGCAGGGAGGGACAGGGCGCCTACACTGAAGCTTTCTTT. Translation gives CASSREGQGAYTEAFF. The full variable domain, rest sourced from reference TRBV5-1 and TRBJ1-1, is KAGVTQTPRYLIKTRGQQVTLSCSPISGHRSVSWYQQTPGQGLQFLFEYFSETQRNKGNFPGRFSGRQFSNSRSEMNVSTLELGDSALYLCASSREGQGAYTEAFFGQGTRLTVV.

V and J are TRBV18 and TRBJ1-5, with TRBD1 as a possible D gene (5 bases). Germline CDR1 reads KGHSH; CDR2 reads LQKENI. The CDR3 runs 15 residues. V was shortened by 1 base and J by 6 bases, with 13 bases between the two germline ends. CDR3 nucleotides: TGTGCCAGCTCACCACGGAGTGGGCAGGGTCAGCCCCAGCATTTT. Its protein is CASSPRSGQGQPQHF.